What follows describes a single T cell receptor (beta chain). This sample stems from a study of blood T cell repertoires in COVID-19. Study-wide context: T cells, B-cell-depleted T cells, or PBMCs provided the cDNA or gDNA that served as material.

Trimming left V 3 bases short and J 5 bases short, with 8 bases between. Germline values: CDR1 LGHDT, CDR2 YNNKEL (reference sequence). The CDR3 is 13 amino acids. Profiled with immunoSEQ multiplex PCR; TCRdb holds only in-frame clones, not every one. The table has about 54,000 clones, 80% to 90% seen once; the top ten hold approximately 7.8%. The chain has TRBV3-1 (or the pseudogene TRBV3-2) and TRBJ1-3; D is unclear. This clonotype originated in a man aged 50 to 59 with active COVID-19. The sequencing sample was made of peripheral blood. CDR3 nucleotide sequence: TGTGCCAGCAGCCAGGGCCAGAGAAACACCATATATTTT. Translation gives CASSQGQRNTIYF.